This TCR beta chain was sequenced during a study of T cells in localized non-small cell lung cancer. Study findings and constraints: Tumor showed lower T cell clonality than uninvolved adjacent lung, where it was highest. The study linked higher blood T cell density to longer overall survival. It remains possible that heterogeneity exists, since only one tumor region was sequenced. Median around 60 top-100 tumor clones were shared with paired adjacent lung.

The repertoire was sequenced with immunoSEQ multiplex PCR; TCRdb's copy has only in-frame clones and lacks some. Among 7,900 or so clones listed, around 56% were seen once. Deletions cut 5 bases from V and 0 bases from J, with 11 bases between. The CDR3 consists of 15 residues. Germline CDR1 and CDR2: MNHGY and SAAAGT. In regard to this clone: Its target is not known.

The material was lymph node tissue, obtained before any cancer treatment. The receptor was isolated from a male donor aged 60 or over with stage I squamous cell lung carcinoma. The chain employs TRBV6-8 and TRBJ1-3, with a weak D call TRBD1 (5 bases). In DNA form, the CDR3 reads TGTGCCAGCAGTACCCGTGGGGGCTCTGGAAACACCATATATTTT. This encodes CASSTRGGSGNTIYF.